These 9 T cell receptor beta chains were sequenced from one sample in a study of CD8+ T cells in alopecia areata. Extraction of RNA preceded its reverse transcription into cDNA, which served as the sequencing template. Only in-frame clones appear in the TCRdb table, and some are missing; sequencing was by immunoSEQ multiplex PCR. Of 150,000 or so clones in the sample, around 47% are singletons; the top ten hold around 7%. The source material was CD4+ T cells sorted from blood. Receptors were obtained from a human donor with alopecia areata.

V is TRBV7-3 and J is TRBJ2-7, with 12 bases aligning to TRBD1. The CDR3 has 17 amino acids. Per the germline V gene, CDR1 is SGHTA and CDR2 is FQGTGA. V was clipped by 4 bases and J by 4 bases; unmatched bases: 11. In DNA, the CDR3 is TGTGCCAGCAGCTCACGACTGCCGGGACAGGGGGCTTACGAGCAGTACTTC. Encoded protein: CASSSRLPGQGAYEQYF. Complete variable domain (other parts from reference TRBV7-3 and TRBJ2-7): GAGVSQTPSNKVTEKGKYVELRCDPISGHTALYWYRQSLGQGPEFLIYFQGTGAADDSGLPNDRFFAVRPEGSVSTLKIQRTERGDSAVYLCASSSRLPGQGAYEQYFGPGTRLTVT.

This CDR3 is CASSSGTGYTEAFF. In DNA form, the CDR3 reads TGTGCCAGCAGTTCTGGGACGGGGTACACTGAAGCTTTCTTT. The chain has TRBV7-6 and TRBJ1-1; D might be TRBD1 (5 bases). Germline CDR1 reads SGHVS; CDR2 reads FNYEAQ. V lost 6 bases and J 3 bases, leaving 14 bases between the germline ends. This CDR3 contains 14 residues.

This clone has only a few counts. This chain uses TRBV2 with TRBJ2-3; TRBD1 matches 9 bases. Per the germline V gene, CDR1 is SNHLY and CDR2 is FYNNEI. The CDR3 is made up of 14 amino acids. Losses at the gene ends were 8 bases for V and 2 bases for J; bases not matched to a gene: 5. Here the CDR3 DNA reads TGTGCCAGCCGACAGGGGGACGACACAGATACGCAGTATTTT. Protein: CASRQGDDTDTQYF.

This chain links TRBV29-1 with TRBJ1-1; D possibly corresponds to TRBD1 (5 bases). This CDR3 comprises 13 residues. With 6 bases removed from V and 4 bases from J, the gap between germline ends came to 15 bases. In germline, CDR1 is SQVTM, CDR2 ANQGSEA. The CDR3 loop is CSVTGDGRTEAFF. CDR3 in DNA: TGCAGCGTCACTGGGGACGGACGCACTGAAGCTTTCTTT.

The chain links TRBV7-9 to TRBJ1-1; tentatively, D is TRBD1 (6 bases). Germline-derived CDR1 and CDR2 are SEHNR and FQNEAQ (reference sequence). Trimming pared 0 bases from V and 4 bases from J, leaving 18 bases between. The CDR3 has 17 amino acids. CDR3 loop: CASSLAGQSTGSTEAFF. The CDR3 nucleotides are TGTGCCAGCAGCTTAGCGGGACAATCAACAGGATCCACTGAAGCTTTCTTT.

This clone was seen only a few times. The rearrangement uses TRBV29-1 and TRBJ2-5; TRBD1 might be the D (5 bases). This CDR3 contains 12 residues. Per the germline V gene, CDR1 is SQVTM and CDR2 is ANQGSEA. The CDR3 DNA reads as TGCACCGTAAGCCAGGGCCAAGAGACCCAGTACTTC. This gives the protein CTVSQGQETQYF.

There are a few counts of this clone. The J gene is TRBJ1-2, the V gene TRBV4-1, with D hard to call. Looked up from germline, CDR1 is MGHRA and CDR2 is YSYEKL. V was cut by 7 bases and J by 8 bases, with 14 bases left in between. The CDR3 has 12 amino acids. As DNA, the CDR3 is TGCGCCAGCATGGACGGGGTATGGGGCTACACCTTC. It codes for CASMDGVWGYTF.

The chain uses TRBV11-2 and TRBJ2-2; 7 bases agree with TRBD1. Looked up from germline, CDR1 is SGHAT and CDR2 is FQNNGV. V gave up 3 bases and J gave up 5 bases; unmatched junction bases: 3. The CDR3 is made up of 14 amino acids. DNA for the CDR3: TGTGCCAGCAGCTTTGACAGGGTGACCGGGGAGCTGTTTTTT. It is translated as CASSFDRVTGELFF. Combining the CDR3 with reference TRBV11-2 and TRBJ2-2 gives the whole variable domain EAGVAQSPRYKIIEKRQSVAFWCNPISGHATLYWYQQILGQGPKLLIQFQNNGVVDDSQLPKDRFSAERLKGVDSTLKIQPAKLEDSAVYLCASSFDRVTGELFFGEGSRLTVL.

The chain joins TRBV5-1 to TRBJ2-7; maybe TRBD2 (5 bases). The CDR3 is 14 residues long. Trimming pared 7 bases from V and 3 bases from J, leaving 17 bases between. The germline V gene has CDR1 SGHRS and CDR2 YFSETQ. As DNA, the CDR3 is TGCGCCAGCTATGAGGCAGAGGGCATCTACGAGCAGTACTTC. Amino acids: CASYEAEGIYEQYF. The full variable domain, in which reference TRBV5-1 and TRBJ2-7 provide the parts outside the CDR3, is KAGVTQTPRYLIKTRGQQVTLSCSPISGHRSVSWYQQTPGQGLQFLFEYFSETQRNKGNFPGRFSGRQFSNSRSEMNVSTLELGDSALYLCASYEAEGIYEQYFGPGTRLTVT.